The 9 T cell receptor beta chains in this list originate from one sample, sequenced in a study of monozygotic twins with inflammatory bowel disease. TCRdb re-called the 5' RACE reads and shows each CDR3 protein once, DNA omitted. This sample contains under 200,000 distinct CDR3 sequences. The source material was blood. All receptors derive from a human donor with ulcerative colitis or Crohn's disease, or a healthy co-twin of an affected twin (not recorded which).

The genes are TRBV5-1 and TRBJ2-1. Germline assignment: CDR1 SGHRS and CDR2 YFSETQ. The CDR3 extends over 15 amino acids. The chain's CDR3 is CASRVGSFSYNEQFF.

This rearrangement joins TRBV24-1 to TRBJ2-2; TCRdb outputs TRBD1, but without DNA this stays unchecked. CDR3 size: 14 residues. Germline V lookup: CDR1 KGHDR, CDR2 SFDVKD. This chain's CDR3 is CATEAGTDTGELFF.

The CDR3 protein is CASSFWRAPYEQYF. The V call is TRBV12-3 or TRBV12-4, the J call TRBJ2-7; TCRdb picks TRBD2, but there is no DNA to check that call. CDR3 length equals 14 residues.

The chain links TRBV20-1 to TRBJ2-7; the TCRdb call, TRBD2, lacks DNA for checking. Germline CDR1 DFQATT, CDR2 SNEGSKA (reference sequence). This CDR3 contains 12 residues. CDR3 protein: CSASGRVGEQYF.

The CDR3 sequence: CATSRDRAGHGEQYF. The chain is built from TRBV15 and TRBJ2-7. Germline CDR1 and CDR2: LNHNV and YYDKDF (reference sequence). The CDR3 is 15 residues long.

V gene TRBV12-3 or TRBV12-4 combines with J gene TRBJ1-5. The CDR3 has 12 residues. CDR3 in amino acids: CASRLQNQPQHF.

The genes are TRBV7-8 and TRBJ2-1. This CDR3 is 13 amino acids long. Germline V CDR1 and CDR2: SGHVS, FQNEAQ. The CDR3 protein is CASRGWAGNEQFF.

This rearrangement joins TRBV10-3 to TRBJ2-3; TCRdb's assignment of TRBD2 cannot be checked, as there is no DNA. The germline V gene has CDR1 ENHRY and CDR2 SYGVKD. The CDR3 is 17 amino acids. Here the CDR3 reads CAISESLTSGSTDTQYF.

The chain couples TRBV3-1 to TRBJ2-7. The CDR3 is made up of 16 amino acids. The germline gives CDR1 LGHDT, CDR2 YNNKEL (reference sequence). CDR3 in amino acids: CASSPPYAGGSYEQYF.